The rows below give T cell receptor beta chains drawn from one sample of a study of OX40 agonist ivuxolimab in advanced cancers. Profiled with immunoSEQ multiplex PCR; TCRdb holds only in-frame clones, not every one. The data contain 50,000 to 65,000 clones, 89% of them singletons. The sequenced sample was CD4+ or CD8+ T cells sorted from blood, obtained in a trial of the OX40 agonist ivuxolimab. These TCRs come from an adult with an advanced solid tumor such as melanoma, head and neck, liver or kidney cancer. Each CDR3 is given with its conserved first and last residue. A D gene is named only where the DNA matches it firmly. Not every row has a clone size; where given, it reads once, few, many or a size class.

j_call clone_size d_call v_call cdr3_nt cdr3_aa
TRBJ2-1 once TRBD2 TRBV5-5 TGTGCCAGCAGCCGGCAAGGACTAGCGCCAGGTGAGCAGTTCTTC CASSRQGLAPGEQFF
TRBJ1-3 NA NA TRBV27 TGTGCCAGCGGGCCACGAAGGGCTGGAAACACCATATATTTT CASGPRRAGNTIYF
TRBJ2-2 NA NA TRBV29-1 TGCAGCGTTGAAGATGAAGGGGACCCCAACACCGGGGAGCTGTTTTTT CSVEDEGDPNTGELFF
TRBJ1-4 NA NA TRBV2 TGTGCCAGCAGTGGGGGGGGGAGTAATGAAAAACTGTTTTTT CASSGGGSNEKLFF
TRBJ1-4 NA NA TRBV2 TGTGCCAGCAGGCCCCGCCACGGTGAAAAACTGTTTTTT CASRPRHGEKLFF
TRBJ2-5 NA TRBD1 TRBV28 TGTGCCAGCAGTTTAAGGACAGGGGGTAGAGAGACCCAGTACTTC CASSLRTGGRETQYF
TRBJ2-1 NA TRBD1 TRBV19 TGTGCCAGTAGCACAGGGGCCAATGAGCAGTTCTTC CASSTGANEQFF
TRBJ2-7 NA NA TRBV6-5 TGTGCCAGTAACCCAGGCGCCGCCTCCTACGAGCAGTACTTC CASNPGAASYEQYF
TRBJ1-2 NA NA TRBV6-1 TGTGCCAGCGGCCTCGGCCGGGCCTATGGCTACACCTTC CASGLGRAYGYTF
TRBJ1-1 NA NA TRBV19 TGTGCCAGTAGTACCGAAGACACGCCGAACACTGAAGCTTTCTTT CASSTEDTPNTEAFF